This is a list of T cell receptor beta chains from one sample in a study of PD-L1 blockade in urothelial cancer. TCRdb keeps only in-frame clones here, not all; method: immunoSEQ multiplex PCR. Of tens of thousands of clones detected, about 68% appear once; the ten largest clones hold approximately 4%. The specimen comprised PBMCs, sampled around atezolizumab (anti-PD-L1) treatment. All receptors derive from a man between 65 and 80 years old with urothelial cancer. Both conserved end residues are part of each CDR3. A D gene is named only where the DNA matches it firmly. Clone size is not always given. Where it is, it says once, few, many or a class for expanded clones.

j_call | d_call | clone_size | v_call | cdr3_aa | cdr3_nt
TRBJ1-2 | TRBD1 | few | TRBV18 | CASSPRGTELYGYTF | TGTGCCAGCTCACCAAGGGGGACAGAATTATATGGCTACACCTTC
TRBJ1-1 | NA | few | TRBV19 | CASSSPGESTEAFF | TGTGCCAGTAGTTCACCAGGGGAGAGCACTGAAGCTTTCTTT
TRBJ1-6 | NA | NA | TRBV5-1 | CASSLGQVDNSPLHF | TGCGCCAGCAGCTTGGGCCAGGTGGATAATTCACCCCTCCACTTT
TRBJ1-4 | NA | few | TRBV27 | CASSWSRGEKLFF | TGTGCCAGCAGCTGGTCCAGGGGTGAAAAACTGTTTTTT
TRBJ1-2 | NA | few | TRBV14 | CASSQAYRSGYTF | TGTGCCAGCAGCCAAGCCTACAGGTCCGGCTACACCTTC
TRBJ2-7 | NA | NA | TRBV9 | CASSPRGSSYEQYF | TGTGCCAGCAGCCCGAGGGGGAGCTCCTACGAGCAGTACTTC
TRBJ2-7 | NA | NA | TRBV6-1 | CASSEAGQHFGEQYF | TGTGCCAGCAGTGAGGCAGGACAGCACTTCGGCGAGCAGTACTTC
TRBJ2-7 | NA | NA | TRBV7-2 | CASSLASGSSYEQYF | TGTGCCAGCAGCTTAGCGTCGGGAAGCTCCTACGAGCAGTACTTC
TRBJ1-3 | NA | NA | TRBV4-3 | CASREENTIYF | TGCGCCAGCCGTGAGGAGAACACCATATATTTT
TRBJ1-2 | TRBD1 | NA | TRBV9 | CASSVEARGTGEYGYTF | TGTGCCAGCAGCGTAGAGGCTAGGGGGACAGGGGAATATGGCTACACCTTC
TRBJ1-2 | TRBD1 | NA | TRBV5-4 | CASSPGTGDDGYTF | TGTGCCAGCAGCCCCGGGACAGGGGACGATGGCTACACCTTC
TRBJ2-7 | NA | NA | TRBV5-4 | CASSLSPGTYEQYF | TGTGCCAGCAGCCTATCGCCGGGGACCTACGAGCAGTACTTC
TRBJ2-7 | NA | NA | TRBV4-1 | CASSQDPRGEQYF | TGCGCCAGCAGCCAAGACCCAAGAGGCGAGCAGTACTTC
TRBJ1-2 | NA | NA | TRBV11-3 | CASSLEGDYGYTF | TGTGCCAGCAGCTTAGAGGGCGACTATGGCTACACCTTC
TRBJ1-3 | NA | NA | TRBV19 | CASSRGGLAGNTIYF | TGTGCCAGTAGTCGCGGGGGCTTGGCTGGAAACACCATATATTTT
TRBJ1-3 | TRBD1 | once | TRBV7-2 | CASSFAPPSTGGAGNTIYF | TGTGCCAGCAGCTTCGCCCCTCCATCGACAGGGGGAGCTGGAAACACCATATATTTT
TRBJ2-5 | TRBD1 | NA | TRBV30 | CAWSVVPAGGKETQYF | TGTGCCTGGAGTGTAGTCCCGGCAGGGGGTAAAGAGACCCAGTACTTC
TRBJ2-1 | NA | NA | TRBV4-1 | CASSQTGLAGYNEQFF | TGCGCCAGCAGCCAAACTGGATTGGCGGGGTACAATGAGCAGTTCTTC
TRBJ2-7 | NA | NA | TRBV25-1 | CASSESSYYEQYF | TGTGCCAGCAGTGAATCTAGCTACTACGAGCAGTACTTC
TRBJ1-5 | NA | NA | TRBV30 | CAWSPGANQPQHF | TGTGCCTGGAGTCCAGGGGCTAATCAGCCCCAGCATTTT
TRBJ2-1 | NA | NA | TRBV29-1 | CSVEHRAEQFF | TGCAGCGTTGAACACAGGGCTGAGCAGTTCTTC
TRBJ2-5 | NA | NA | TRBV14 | CASSQDLGWRGETQYF | TGTGCCAGCAGCCAAGATCTAGGGTGGAGGGGAGAGACCCAGTACTTC
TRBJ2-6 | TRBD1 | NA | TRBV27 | CASSRTGGGLGANVLTF | TGTGCCAGCAGTAGGACAGGGGGCGGTTTAGGGGCCAACGTCCTGACTTTC
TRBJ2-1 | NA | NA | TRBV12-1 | CASSFAPLRSYNEQFF | TGTGCCAGCAGCTTTGCCCCACTGCGCTCCTACAATGAGCAGTTCTTC
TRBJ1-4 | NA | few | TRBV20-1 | CSAMPEGKLFF | TGCAGTGCTATGCCAGAGGGAAAACTGTTTTTT
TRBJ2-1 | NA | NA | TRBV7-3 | CASSLNSNNEQFF | TGTGCCAGCAGCTTGAACAGTAACAATGAGCAGTTCTTC
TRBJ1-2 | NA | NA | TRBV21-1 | CAGRDRVGGYTF | TGTGCCGGCCGGGACAGGGTTGGTGGCTACACCTTC
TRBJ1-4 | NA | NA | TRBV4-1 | CASSQDVTTNEKLFF | TGCGCCAGCAGCCAAGATGTAACAACTAATGAAAAACTGTTTTTT
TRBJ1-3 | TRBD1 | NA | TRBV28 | CASRTGGLSGNTIYF | TGTGCCAGCAGAACAGGGGGTCTCTCTGGAAACACCATATATTTT
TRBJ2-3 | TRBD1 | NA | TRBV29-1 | CSAARDRSTDTQYF | TGCAGCGCTGCCCGGGACAGGAGCACAGATACGCAGTATTTT
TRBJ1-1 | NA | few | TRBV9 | CASSEAAGTEAFF | TGTGCCAGCAGCGAGGCCGCGGGCACTGAAGCTTTCTTT
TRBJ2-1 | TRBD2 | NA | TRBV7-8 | CASSLRAGAYNEQFF | TGTGCCAGCAGCTTAAGGGCGGGAGCGTACAATGAGCAGTTCTTC
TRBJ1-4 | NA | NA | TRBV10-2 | CASSEGGRAGEKLFF | TGCGCCAGCAGTGAAGGTGGCAGGGCAGGTGAAAAACTGTTTTTT
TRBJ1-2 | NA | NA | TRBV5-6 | CASSSFRQGSYGYTF | TGTGCCAGCAGCTCATTCCGGCAGGGGTCCTATGGCTACACCTTC
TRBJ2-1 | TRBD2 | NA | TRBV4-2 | CASSQDKVVAGFVNEQFF | TGTGCCAGCAGCCAAGATAAGGTAGTAGCGGGATTTGTAAATGAGCAGTTCTTC
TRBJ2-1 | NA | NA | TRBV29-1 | CSVDGLSGYNEQFF | TGCAGCGTTGACGGGCTGAGCGGTTACAATGAGCAGTTCTTC
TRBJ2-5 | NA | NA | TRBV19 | CASRKRASETQYF | TGTGCCAGTAGGAAGAGGGCCTCAGAGACCCAGTACTTC
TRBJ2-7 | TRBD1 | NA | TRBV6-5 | CASRDRDEQYF | TGTGCCAGCAGGGACAGGGACGAGCAGTACTTC
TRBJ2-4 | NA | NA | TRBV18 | CASSPDGGRLAKNIQYF | TGTGCCAGCTCACCGGATGGGGGGAGGCTAGCCAAAAACATTCAGTACTTC
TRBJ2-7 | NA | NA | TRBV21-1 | CASSKKGAPLYF | TGTGCCAGCAGCAAAAAGGGGGCGCCGCTGTACTTC
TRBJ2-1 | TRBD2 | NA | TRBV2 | CASTSGRIYNEQFF | TGTGCCAGCACTAGCGGACGTATCTACAATGAGCAGTTCTTC
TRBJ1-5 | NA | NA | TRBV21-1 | CARDRGLISNQPQHF | TGTGCCAGGGACAGGGGCCTCATTAGCAATCAGCCCCAGCATTTT